Listed below are T cell receptor beta chains from one sample, sequenced in a study of blood T cell repertoires in COVID-19. This table comes from immunoSEQ multiplex PCR, and its TCRdb copy is limited to in-frame clones, with some not included. The sample lists fewer than 350,000 clones; about 89% were seen once. The sample consisted of peripheral blood. The receptor set was obtained from a man aged 35-49 years with active or convalescent COVID-19. CDR3s include the opening cysteine and the closing phenylalanine or tryptophan. The order of the fields is V gene, clone size, J gene, D gene, CDR3 protein, CDR3 DNA. The D gene is left open where the match is weak. Only some rows state a clone size, as once, few, many or a class for expanded clones.

>TRBV7-9|NA|TRBJ2-2|TRBD2
CASSPPGLAAGELFF
TGTGCCAGCAGCCCACCGGGACTAGCCGCCGGGGAGCTGTTTTTT
>TRBV28|NA|TRBJ1-2|NA
CASSPPGANYGYTF
TGTGCCAGCAGTCCGCCAGGGGCAAACTATGGCTACACCTTC
>TRBV6-5|NA|TRBJ1-5|NA
CASSFAGRGNQPQHF
TGTGCCAGCAGTTTCGCGGGACGGGGAAATCAGCCCCAGCATTTT
>TRBV19|NA|TRBJ2-1|NA
CASSIRGSYNEQFF
TGTGCCAGTAGTATTAGGGGATCGTACAATGAGCAGTTCTTC
>TRBV11-3|NA|TRBJ2-5|TRBD2
CASSSGTSGRYQETQYF
TGTGCCAGCAGCTCAGGGACTAGCGGCCGGTACCAAGAGACCCAGTACTTC
>TRBV24-1|NA|TRBJ1-2|NA
CATSDPLGQGDYGYTF
TGTGCCACCAGTGATCCCCTGGGCCAAGGCGACTATGGCTACACCTTC
>TRBV7-9|NA|TRBJ1-1|NA
CASSHALGRNTEAFF
TGTGCCAGCAGCCATGCCTTAGGGAGGAACACTGAAGCTTTCTTT
>TRBV19|NA|TRBJ1-2|NA
CASRPGSRLLDYGYTF
TGTGCCAGTAGACCGGGTAGCCGATTACTGGACTATGGCTACACCTTC
>TRBV6-5|NA|TRBJ1-5|NA
CASSLGHSNQPQHF
TGTGCCAGCAGTCTAGGACATAGCAATCAGCCCCAGCATTTT
>TRBV18|NA|TRBJ1-3|NA
CASSLYRDPGGNTIYF
TGTGCCAGCTCGCTATACAGGGATCCGGGCGGAAACACCATATATTTT
>TRBV7-7|few|TRBJ2-2|TRBD1
CASSPRTGDLTGELFF
TGTGCCAGCAGCCCCAGGACAGGGGACCTCACCGGGGAGCTGTTTTTT
>TRBV6-5|NA|TRBJ1-1|TRBD1
CASSYAGGRNTEAFF
TGTGCCAGCAGTTACGCAGGGGGCCGGAACACTGAAGCTTTCTTT
>TRBV28|NA|TRBJ1-3|TRBD1
CASSLTQAGGFGNTIYF
TGTGCCAGCAGTTTAACCCAGGCAGGGGGCTTTGGAAACACCATATATTTT
>TRBV30|once|TRBJ2-7|NA
CAWSDRYEQYF
TGTGCCTGGAGTGACAGATACGAGCAGTACTTC
>TRBV18|NA|TRBJ1-2|NA
CASSPQDRQGHGYTF
TGTGCCAGCTCACCCCAAGACAGGCAGGGACATGGCTACACCTTC
>TRBV3-1/TRBV3-2|NA|TRBJ2-7|NA
CASSPYSHEQYF
TGTGCCAGCAGCCCTTACAGTCACGAGCAGTACTTC
>TRBV14|once|TRBJ1-1|NA
CASSLERGMNTEAFF
TGTGCCAGCAGCCTCGAGAGAGGGATGAACACTGAAGCTTTCTTT
>TRBV27|NA|TRBJ2-4|TRBD1
CASSASSTGHIQYF
TGTGCCAGCAGTGCCTCATCGACAGGGCACATTCAGTACTTC
>TRBV11-2|NA|TRBJ2-3|NA
CASSLDRAASTDTQYF
TGTGCCAGCAGCTTAGATCGCGCGGCTAGCACAGATACGCAGTATTTT
>TRBV28|once|TRBJ1-5|NA
CVSGPQHF
TGTGTTTCCGGGCCCCAGCATTTT
>TRBV30|NA|TRBJ2-3|TRBD2
CAWSPSGGADTQYF
TGTGCCTGGAGTCCTAGCGGGGGGGCAGATACGCAGTATTTT
>TRBV4-1|NA|TRBJ2-5|TRBD1
CASSPWTGSQETQYF
TGCGCCAGCAGCCCCTGGACAGGAAGCCAAGAGACCCAGTACTTC
>TRBV11-3|NA|TRBJ1-6|NA
CASSPGGQSPLHF
TGTGCCAGCAGCCCCGGGGGTCAATCACCCCTCCACTTT
>TRBV7-9|few|TRBJ2-7|NA
CASSPPGEYEQYF
TGTGCCAGCAGCCCTCCGGGAGAGTACGAGCAGTACTTC
>TRBV24-1|NA|TRBJ2-1|TRBD1
CATSDYRGYVNEQFF
TGTGCCACCAGTGATTACAGGGGGTACGTCAATGAGCAGTTCTTC
>TRBV28|NA|TRBJ2-7|NA
CASSLHEQYF
TGTGCCAGCAGTTTACATGAGCAGTACTTC
>TRBV2|NA|TRBJ2-1|NA
CASSEAQLYNEQFF
TGTGCCAGCAGTGAAGCTCAGTTATACAATGAGCAGTTCTTC
>TRBV5-8|NA|TRBJ2-1|NA
CASATYNEQFF
TGTGCCAGTGCTACCTACAATGAGCAGTTCTTC
>TRBV6-5|NA|TRBJ1-4|NA
CASRTMGGEKLFF
TGTGCCAGCAGAACTATGGGGGGTGAAAAACTGTTTTTT
>TRBV5-1|NA|TRBJ2-1|TRBD2
CASSLSQRGGNEQFF
TGCGCCAGCAGCTTGTCCCAGCGGGGGGGCAATGAGCAGTTCTTC
>TRBV9|few|TRBJ2-3|TRBD2
CASSDGSGADTQYF
TGTGCCAGCAGCGACGGGAGCGGGGCAGATACGCAGTATTTT
>TRBV25-1|NA|TRBJ1-5|NA
CASSEIGAQPQHF
TGTGCCAGCAGTGAGATAGGGGCACAGCCCCAGCATTTT
>TRBV2|NA|TRBJ1-5|TRBD1
CASSDPRGNQPQHF
TGTGCCAGCAGTGACCCCAGGGGGAATCAGCCCCAGCATTTT
>TRBV2|NA|TRBJ2-2|NA
CASSKRDANTGELFF
TGTGCCAGCAGTAAGCGAGACGCGAACACCGGGGAGCTGTTTTTT
>TRBV24-1|NA|TRBJ1-5|NA
CATSEGGGANQPQHF
TGTGCCACCAGCGAGGGGGGAGGGGCCAATCAGCCCCAGCATTTT
>TRBV28|NA|TRBJ2-7|TRBD1
CASRGTGGSYEQYF
TGTGCCAGTAGAGGGACAGGGGGCTCCTACGAGCAGTACTTC
>TRBV5-4|NA|TRBJ1-2|NA
CASSLWGGQGPDGYTF
TGTGCCAGCAGCTTGTGGGGTGGACAAGGCCCCGATGGCTACACCTTC
>TRBV7-9|NA|TRBJ1-1|TRBD1
CASSSDRGNTEAFF
TGTGCCAGCAGCTCGGACAGGGGGAACACTGAAGCTTTCTTT
>TRBV29-1|NA|TRBJ1-1|NA
CSVGEQDTEAFF
TGCAGCGTTGGAGAACAGGACACTGAAGCTTTCTTT
>TRBV5-4|once|TRBJ1-4|NA
CASSLVGGGTNEKLFF
TGTGCCAGCAGCTTGGTGGGAGGCGGCACTAATGAAAAACTGTTTTTT
>TRBV27|NA|TRBJ2-1|NA
CASSSTAYNEQFF
TGTGCCAGCAGTTCGACAGCGTACAATGAGCAGTTCTTC
>TRBV10-3|NA|TRBJ2-7|NA
CATRDSYEQYF
TGTGCCACTCGGGACTCCTACGAGCAGTACTTC
>TRBV19|NA|TRBJ1-5|NA
CATRTGAPGQPQHF
TGTGCCACCAGGACCGGAGCCCCGGGGCAGCCCCAGCATTTT
>TRBV19|once|TRBJ1-4|TRBD1
CASSGTGAGEKLFF
TGTGCCAGTAGCGGGACAGGGGCAGGGGAAAAACTGTTTTTT
>TRBV6-5|few|TRBJ1-5|TRBD1
CATATGGDQPQHF
TGTGCCACAGCTACAGGGGGCGACCAGCCCCAGCATTTT
>TRBV5-1|NA|TRBJ2-1|NA
CASSSTVLSYNEQFF
TGCGCCAGCAGCTCAACTGTCCTCTCCTACAATGAGCAGTTCTTC
>TRBV18|NA|TRBJ1-6|TRBD1
CASSLLDRGLNSPLHF
TGTGCCAGCTCACTCCTGGACAGGGGGCTTAATTCACCCCTCCACTTT
>TRBV14|NA|TRBJ1-2|NA
CASSPTMGAFDGYTF
TGTGCCAGCAGCCCCACAATGGGGGCTTTCGATGGCTACACCTTC
>TRBV2|NA|TRBJ2-2|NA
CASTYSTGNTGELFF
TGTGCCAGCACTTACTCGACAGGGAACACCGGGGAGCTGTTTTTT
>TRBV28|NA|TRBJ2-7|NA
CASSPPRDGLYEQYF
TGTGCCAGCAGTCCACCGCGGGACGGACTCTACGAGCAGTACTTC